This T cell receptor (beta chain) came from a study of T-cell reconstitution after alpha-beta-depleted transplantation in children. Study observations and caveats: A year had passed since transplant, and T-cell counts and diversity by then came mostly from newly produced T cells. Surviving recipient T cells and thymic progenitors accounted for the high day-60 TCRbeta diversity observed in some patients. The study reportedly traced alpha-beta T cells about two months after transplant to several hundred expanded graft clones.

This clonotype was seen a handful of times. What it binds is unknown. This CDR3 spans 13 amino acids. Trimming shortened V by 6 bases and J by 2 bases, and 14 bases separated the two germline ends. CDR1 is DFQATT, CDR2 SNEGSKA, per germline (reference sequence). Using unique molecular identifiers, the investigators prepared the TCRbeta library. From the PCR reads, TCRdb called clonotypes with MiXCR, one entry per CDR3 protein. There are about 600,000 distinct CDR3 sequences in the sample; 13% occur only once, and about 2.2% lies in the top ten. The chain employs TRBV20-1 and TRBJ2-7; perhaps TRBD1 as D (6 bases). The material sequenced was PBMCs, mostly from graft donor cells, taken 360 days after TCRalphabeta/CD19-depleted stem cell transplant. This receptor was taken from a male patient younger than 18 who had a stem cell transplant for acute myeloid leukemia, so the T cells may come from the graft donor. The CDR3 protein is CSADTRGPYEQYF. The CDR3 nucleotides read TGCAGTGCCGATACCAGGGGCCCCTACGAGCAGTACTTC.